Sequencing of this T cell receptor (beta chain) was carried out in a study of technical replicates of blood from a few donors. The CDR3 length is 16 residues. Germline V gives CDR1 SGHRS, CDR2 YFSETQ. Trimming pared 1 base from V and 4 bases from J, leaving 15 bases between. Here immunoSEQ multiplex PCR was the method, and the copy in TCRdb shows in-frame clones only, minus some. Altogether 95,000 to 100,000 clones are present, 96% being singletons, with the ten largest covering 0.21%. This TCR was sampled from a human donor in good health. The sequencing input was T cells isolated from PBMCs. This chain uses TRBV5-1 with TRBJ1-3, with D possibly matching TRBD1 (5 bases). The CDR3 nucleotides are TGCGCCAGCAGCTTGAGTTTGACGCAGGGCGGAAACACCATATATTTT. Its protein product is CASSLSLTQGGNTIYF.